The 3 T cell receptor beta chains below all came from one sample that was sequenced in a study of PD-1 blockade in mismatch repair-deficient tumors. Clones were read by immunoSEQ multiplex PCR, and TCRdb kept only the in-frame ones, dropping some. Among fewer than 100,000 clones listed, roughly 80% were seen once. Sequencing was performed on peripheral blood, taken 12 weeks after starting pembrolizumab. These receptors were collected from an adult with mismatch repair-deficient cancer.

The chain is built from TRBV5-1 and TRBJ2-1, with D perhaps TRBD2 (6 bases). V lost 4 bases and J lost 8, with 10 bases in between. The CDR3 has 12 amino acids. CDR1 and CDR2 (germline): SGHRS, YFSETQ. The CDR3 spells CASSREVYEQFF. The CDR3 DNA reads as TGCGCCAGCAGCAGGGAGGTCTATGAGCAGTTCTTC.

This chain connects TRBV2 to TRBJ1-1; tentative D call: TRBD1 (6 bases). Germline V gene lookup returns CDR1 SNHLY and CDR2 FYNNEI. The CDR3 has 14 amino acids. V lost 4 bases and J 1 base, leaving 10 bases between the germline ends. CDR3 coding DNA: TGTGCCAGCAGTGTTGCAGGGGCGAACACTGAAGCTTTCTTT. Encoded protein: CASSVAGANTEAFF.

This clone appeared once. V gene TRBV7-2 combines with J gene TRBJ2-7; 7 bases match TRBD2. Germline V lookup: CDR1 SGHTA, CDR2 FQGNSA. The CDR3 sequence is 15 residues long. V shed 5 bases, J shed 1 base, and the junction held 8 bases outside the gene matches. CDR3 DNA sequence: TGTGCCAGCAGCCGACAGCGGGACGGATCCTACGAGCAGTACTTC. Translating it yields CASSRQRDGSYEQYF.